A selection of T cell receptor beta chains follows, all from one sample in a study of T cell responses to AZD1222 COVID-19 vaccine. Some clones are missing from TCRdb's copy, which holds only in-frame ones; the method was immunoSEQ multiplex PCR. Of approximately 130,000 clones in the sample, nearly 90% were seen once. This specimen was peripheral blood, taken 28 days after the second AZD1222 dose. The receptors here all came from an adult who received the AZD1222 COVID-19 vaccine. The CDR3 runs from the conserved cysteine through the conserved F or W. Each record gives: J gene, D gene, clone size, V gene, CDR3 protein, CDR3 DNA. A D gene is named only where the DNA matches it firmly. The listing skips clone size in some rows; elsewhere it reads once, few, many or a size class.

j_call: TRBJ1-4; d_call: -; clone_size: once; v_call: TRBV19; cdr3_aa: CASREGRLANEKLFF; cdr3_nt: TGTGCCAGTAGGGAGGGACGTCTGGCTAATGAAAAACTGTTTTTT
j_call: TRBJ2-3; d_call: -; clone_size: -; v_call: TRBV5-1; cdr3_aa: CASSPASQSTDTQYF; cdr3_nt: TGCGCCAGCAGCCCGGCAAGTCAAAGCACAGATACGCAGTATTTT
j_call: TRBJ2-1; d_call: TRBD2; clone_size: -; v_call: TRBV9; cdr3_aa: CASSILLAGGPSEQFF; cdr3_nt: TGTGCCAGCAGCATACTACTAGCGGGAGGGCCGAGTGAGCAGTTCTTC
j_call: TRBJ2-3; d_call: -; clone_size: -; v_call: TRBV7-8; cdr3_aa: CASSLLNEDLLTDTQYF; cdr3_nt: TGTGCCAGCAGCCTCTTGAATGAGGACTTGCTCACAGATACGCAGTATTTT
j_call: TRBJ2-3; d_call: -; clone_size: -; v_call: TRBV30; cdr3_aa: CAWSITDTQYF; cdr3_nt: TGTGCCTGGAGTATCACAGATACGCAGTATTTT
j_call: TRBJ2-3; d_call: -; clone_size: -; v_call: TRBV9; cdr3_aa: CASSVASPDTQYF; cdr3_nt: TGTGCCAGCAGCGTAGCTAGCCCAGATACGCAGTATTTT
j_call: TRBJ2-7; d_call: TRBD2; clone_size: -; v_call: TRBV28; cdr3_aa: CASSFLPGTSGTGRVDEQYF; cdr3_nt: TGTGCCAGCAGTTTCCTACCCGGGACTAGCGGGACGGGCAGGGTCGACGAGCAGTACTTC
j_call: TRBJ2-1; d_call: TRBD1; clone_size: -; v_call: TRBV6-1; cdr3_aa: CASSEPPFYRTGRNEQFF; cdr3_nt: TGTGCCAGCAGTGAACCTCCGTTTTATCGGACAGGCCGGAATGAGCAGTTCTTC
j_call: TRBJ1-5; d_call: TRBD1; clone_size: -; v_call: TRBV15; cdr3_aa: CATSRDKGDSQPQHF; cdr3_nt: TGTGCCACCAGCAGAGATAAGGGGGACAGTCAGCCCCAGCATTTT
j_call: TRBJ1-1; d_call: -; clone_size: -; v_call: TRBV7-9; cdr3_aa: CASSLALMNTEAFF; cdr3_nt: TGTGCCAGCAGCTTAGCCCTCATGAACACTGAAGCTTTCTTT
j_call: TRBJ1-2; d_call: -; clone_size: -; v_call: TRBV19; cdr3_aa: CATSPRAPLSGGYTF; cdr3_nt: TGTGCCACATCTCCCCGGGCCCCCCTTAGCGGGGGCTACACCTTC
j_call: TRBJ2-1; d_call: TRBD2; clone_size: -; v_call: TRBV6-4; cdr3_aa: CATRAGGGNEQFF; cdr3_nt: TGTGCCACCAGAGCGGGAGGAGGCAATGAGCAGTTCTTC
j_call: TRBJ2-3; d_call: TRBD2; clone_size: -; v_call: TRBV9; cdr3_aa: CASSVMGGTDTQYF; cdr3_nt: TGTGCCAGCAGCGTAATGGGGGGGACAGATACGCAGTATTTT
j_call: TRBJ2-7; d_call: TRBD2; clone_size: -; v_call: TRBV6-2/TRBV6-3; cdr3_aa: CASSYSAGGSYEQYF; cdr3_nt: TGTGCCAGCAGTTACTCCGCGGGGGGCTCCTACGAGCAGTACTTC
j_call: TRBJ2-2; d_call: -; clone_size: -; v_call: TRBV2; cdr3_aa: CASSVQGHTNTGELFF; cdr3_nt: TGTGCCAGCAGTGTTCAGGGACATACGAACACCGGGGAGCTGTTTTTT
j_call: TRBJ2-5; d_call: -; clone_size: -; v_call: TRBV5-1; cdr3_aa: CASSLDGFQETQYF; cdr3_nt: TGCGCCAGCAGCTTGGATGGGTTTCAAGAGACCCAGTACTTC
j_call: TRBJ1-6; d_call: -; clone_size: -; v_call: TRBV25-1; cdr3_aa: CASSEDFGGGSPLHF; cdr3_nt: TGTGCCAGCAGTGAGGATTTCGGCGGGGGGTCACCCCTCCACTTT
j_call: TRBJ1-4; d_call: -; clone_size: -; v_call: TRBV4-1; cdr3_aa: CASSTRLGEKLFF; cdr3_nt: TGCGCCAGCAGCACCCGCCTAGGGGAAAAACTGTTTTTT
j_call: TRBJ2-1; d_call: -; clone_size: -; v_call: TRBV21-1; cdr3_aa: CASSKSETGYLTYNEQFF; cdr3_nt: TGTGCCAGCAGCAAATCAGAGACAGGGTATCTCACCTACAATGAGCAGTTCTTC
j_call: TRBJ1-1; d_call: TRBD1; clone_size: -; v_call: TRBV6-6; cdr3_aa: CASSWGVTGGNTEAFF; cdr3_nt: TGTGCCAGCAGTTGGGGTGTAACAGGGGGGAACACTGAAGCTTTCTTT
j_call: TRBJ1-2; d_call: TRBD1; clone_size: -; v_call: TRBV7-9; cdr3_aa: CASSNSGQGIYGYTF; cdr3_nt: TGTGCCAGCAGCAATTCGGGACAGGGAATATATGGCTACACCTTC
j_call: TRBJ2-2; d_call: TRBD1; clone_size: -; v_call: TRBV30; cdr3_aa: CAWSSRGRGQGVTGELFF; cdr3_nt: TGTGCCTGGTCCAGTAGGGGCCGGGGACAGGGAGTTACCGGGGAGCTGTTTTTT
j_call: TRBJ1-3; d_call: -; clone_size: -; v_call: TRBV9; cdr3_aa: CASSGTGSYGNTIYF; cdr3_nt: TGTGCCAGCAGCGGGACGGGGTCCTACGGAAACACCATATATTTT
j_call: TRBJ1-1; d_call: -; clone_size: -; v_call: TRBV3-1/TRBV3-2; cdr3_aa: CASSRLDSEAFF; cdr3_nt: TGTGCCAGCAGCCGGCTGGACAGTGAGGCTTTCTTT
j_call: TRBJ1-2; d_call: -; clone_size: -; v_call: TRBV25-1; cdr3_aa: CASSAAEAHNYGYTF; cdr3_nt: TGTGCCAGCAGTGCAGCAGAGGCCCATAACTATGGCTACACCTTC
j_call: TRBJ1-5; d_call: TRBD1; clone_size: -; v_call: TRBV3-1/TRBV3-2; cdr3_aa: CASSRGQGSQPQHF; cdr3_nt: TGTGCCAGCAGCCGCGGACAGGGCAGTCAGCCCCAGCATTTT
j_call: TRBJ1-2; d_call: -; clone_size: -; v_call: TRBV5-4; cdr3_aa: CASSLTGNGYTF; cdr3_nt: TGTGCCAGCAGCTTGACAGGGAATGGCTACACCTTC
j_call: TRBJ1-5; d_call: -; clone_size: -; v_call: TRBV12-5; cdr3_aa: CASKGQSSNQPQHF; cdr3_nt: TGTGCTAGTAAGGGCCAGTCTAGCAATCAGCCCCAGCATTTT
j_call: TRBJ1-1; d_call: -; clone_size: -; v_call: TRBV2; cdr3_aa: CASSKLNLNTEAFF; cdr3_nt: TGTGCCAGCAGTAAACTTAACTTGAACACTGAAGCTTTCTTT
j_call: TRBJ1-5; d_call: -; clone_size: once; v_call: TRBV2; cdr3_aa: CASSYSRGTQHF; cdr3_nt: TGTGCCAGCAGTTATAGCCGCGGTACCCAGCATTTT
j_call: TRBJ1-6; d_call: -; clone_size: few; v_call: TRBV4-1; cdr3_aa: CASHLRLGDNSPLHF; cdr3_nt: TGCGCCAGCCATTTGCGCTTGGGCGATAATTCACCCCTCCACTTT
j_call: TRBJ1-1; d_call: -; clone_size: -; v_call: TRBV6-5; cdr3_aa: CASFLGLNTEAFF; cdr3_nt: TGTGCCAGCTTTCTTGGGCTGAACACTGAAGCTTTCTTT
j_call: TRBJ1-6; d_call: -; clone_size: -; v_call: TRBV6-6; cdr3_aa: CASTQPEGYNSPLHF; cdr3_nt: TGTGCCAGCACCCAACCAGAGGGTTATAATTCACCCCTCCACTTT
j_call: TRBJ1-1; d_call: -; clone_size: -; v_call: TRBV15; cdr3_aa: CATSPRTEETTEAFF; cdr3_nt: TGTGCCACCAGCCCCCGGACAGAAGAGACCACTGAAGCTTTCTTT
j_call: TRBJ1-5; d_call: -; clone_size: once; v_call: TRBV6-5; cdr3_aa: CASSYSRGQPQHF; cdr3_nt: TGTGCCAGCAGTTACTCAAGAGGGCAGCCCCAGCATTTT
j_call: TRBJ2-7; d_call: -; clone_size: -; v_call: TRBV5-1; cdr3_aa: CASSPGQSAYEQYF; cdr3_nt: TGCGCCAGCAGCCCCGGACAGTCCGCCTACGAGCAGTACTTC
j_call: TRBJ1-4; d_call: -; clone_size: -; v_call: TRBV19; cdr3_aa: CASSMGYSGEKLFF; cdr3_nt: TGTGCCAGTAGTATGGGCTACTCGGGCGAAAAACTGTTTTTT